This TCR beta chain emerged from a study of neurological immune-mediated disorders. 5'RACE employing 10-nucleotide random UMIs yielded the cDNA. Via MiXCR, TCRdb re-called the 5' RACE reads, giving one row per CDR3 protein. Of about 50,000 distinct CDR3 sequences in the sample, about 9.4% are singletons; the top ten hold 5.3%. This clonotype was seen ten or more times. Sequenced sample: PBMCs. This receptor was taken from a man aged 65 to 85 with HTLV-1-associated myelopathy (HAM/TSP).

CDR3 protein: CSAKREGSYNEQFF. Written as DNA, the CDR3 is TGCAGTGCTAAGCGGGAGGGCTCCTACAATGAGCAGTTCTTC. This chain connects TRBV20-1 to TRBJ2-1, with 10 bases matching TRBD2. This CDR3 spans 14 amino acids. Germline V lookup: CDR1 DFQATT, CDR2 SNEGSKA (reference sequence). V lost 4 bases, J lost 0 bases, and 0 bases stayed unmatched.